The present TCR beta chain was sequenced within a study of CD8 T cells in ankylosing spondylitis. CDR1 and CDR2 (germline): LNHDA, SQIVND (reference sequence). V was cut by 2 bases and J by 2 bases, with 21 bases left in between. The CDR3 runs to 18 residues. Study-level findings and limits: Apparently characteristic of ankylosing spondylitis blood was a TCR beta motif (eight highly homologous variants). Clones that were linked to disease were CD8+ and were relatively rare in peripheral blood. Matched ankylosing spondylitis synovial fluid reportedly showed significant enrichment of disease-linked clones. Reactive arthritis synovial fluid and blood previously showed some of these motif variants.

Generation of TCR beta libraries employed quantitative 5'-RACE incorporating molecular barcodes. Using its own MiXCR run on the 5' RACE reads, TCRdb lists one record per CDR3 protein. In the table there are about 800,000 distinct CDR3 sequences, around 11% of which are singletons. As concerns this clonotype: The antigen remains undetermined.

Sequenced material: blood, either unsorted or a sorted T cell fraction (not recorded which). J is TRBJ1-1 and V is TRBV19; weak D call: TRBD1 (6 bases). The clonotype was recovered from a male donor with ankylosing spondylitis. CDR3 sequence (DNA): TGTGCCAGTAGTATAAAACCGCCCGCTAGGACAGTTAACACTGAAGCTTTCTTT. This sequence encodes CASSIKPPARTVNTEAFF.